Listed here are 32 T cell receptor beta chains from one sample, sequenced in a study of tumor and adjacent non-tumor tissue in lung cancer. The library came from three nested PCR rounds adapted from ARM-PCR protocols. MiXCR, run by TCRdb on the multiplex PCR reads, gives a single entry per CDR3 protein. The sample has about 67,000 distinct CDR3 sequences; 76% are singletons. No cell sorting was done before RNA was extracted from the tissue. Distant lung tissue was collected more than 3 cm away from the tumor edge. The material sequenced was distant non-tumor lung tissue. These receptor sequences come from a man aged 60-69 years with non-small cell lung cancer.

On this clonotype itself: Germline is not matched at one junction end, which may reflect a read error. The chain links TRBV29-1 to TRBJ2-7, with D maybe TRBD2 (6 bases). The germline gives CDR1 SQVTM, CDR2 ANQGSEA. The CDR3 runs to 13 residues. CDR3 in amino acids: CSVVWDCSCEQYF. CDR3 nucleotides: TGCAGCGTTGTGTGGGACTGCTCCTGCGAGCAGTACTTC.

Concerning this clonotype: The CDR3 carries no conserved terminal phenylalanine or tryptophan, so it likely arises from a read error. Because the CDR3's place on the DNA is in doubt, the DNA is left out and the CDR3 is given as listed by TCRdb. The rearrangement joins TRBV20-1 to TRBJ2-1. The length of the CDR3 is 12 amino acids, counting both ends. Germline assignment: CDR1 DFQATT and CDR2 SNEGSKA (reference sequence). CDR3: CSARGPNNEQLI.

The V and J genes are TRBV6-5 and TRBJ1-1; 7 positions agree with TRBD1. J was trimmed by 12 bases and V by 11 bases; bases with no gene match: 12. Looked up from germline, CDR1 is MNHEY and CDR2 is SVGAGI. The CDR3 runs to 11 residues. The CDR3 region has the DNA TGTGCCGGCACTTGGGGACAGAGAACTTTCTTT. This translates into CAGTWGQRTFF.

Regarding this clonotype: At one boundary the junction diverges from the germline segment, which might be a read error. The V call is TRBV7-8, the J call TRBJ2-7, with 9 positions matching TRBD2. Per the germline V gene, CDR1 is SGHVS and CDR2 is FQNEAQ. CDR3 length: 16 amino acids. CDR3 DNA sequence: TGTGCCGGCAGCCTGGCATTAGCGGGAGAGATATACGAGCAGTACTTC. It translates to CAGSLALAGEIYEQYF.

Concerning this clonotype itself: Relative to the germline gene, one junction end is altered; a read error may explain this. The rearrangement joins TRBV20-1 to TRBJ2-1; 8 bases are shared with TRBD2. This CDR3 comprises 18 residues. Germline V lookup: CDR1 DFQATT, CDR2 SNEGSKA (reference sequence). CDR3 sequence reads: CSTRDRTGSGENYNEQFF. CDR3 sequence (DNA): TGCAGTACTAGAGATCGCACGGGTAGCGGGGAAAATTACAATGAGCAGTTCTTC.

Concerning this clonotype itself: A read error may account for a junction end that differs from germline. V and J are TRBV28 and TRBJ1-1; TRBD1 might be the D (5 bases). The CDR3 totals 16 residues. Germline lookup yields CDR1 MDHEN and CDR2 SYDVKM. CDR3 nucleotides: TGTGTCAGCAGTTCGACGAGTGCGGAAGCGGACACTGAAGCTTCCTTT. This sequence encodes CVSSSTSAEADTEASF. Filled out from reference TRBV28 and TRBJ1-1, the complete variable domain reads DVKVTQSSRYLVKRTGEKVFLECVQDMDHENMFWYRQDPGLGLRLIYFSYDVKMKEKGDIPEGYSVSREKKERFSLILESASTNQTSMYLCVSSSTSAEADTEASFGQGTRLTVV.

CDR3 region: CASSSPVHETFF. The CDR3 DNA follows: TGTGCCAGCAGTTCCCCCGTACACGAAACTTTCTTT. This chain links TRBV6-5 with TRBJ1-1, with D uncertain. V gave up 4 bases and J gave up 12 bases, with 15 bases separating them. This CDR3 spans 12 amino acids. Germline values: CDR1 MNHEY, CDR2 SVGAGI.

Regarding this clonotype: A read error may account for a junction end that differs from germline. The chain has TRBV11-3 and TRBJ2-7, with 12 bases aligning to TRBD1. CDR3 length equals 15 residues. Germline V CDR1 and CDR2: SGHNT, YENEEA. The CDR3 loop reads CASNLPGQGAREQYF. For the CDR3, the DNA is TGTGCCAGCAACCTCCCGGGACAGGGGGCTCGGGAGCAATACTTC.

Worth noting for this clonotype: The junction does not match germline at one end; this may be a read error. The V call is TRBV10-3, the J call TRBJ1-2; TRBD1 matches at 7 bases. Germline V gene sequence: CDR1 ENHRY, CDR2 SYGVKD. The CDR3 contains 14 residues. CDR3 region: CTISDRTGTYGYTF. The CDR3 nucleotides read TGTACCATCAGTGATAGGACAGGCACCTATGGCTACACCTTC.

As regards this clonotype: A much larger clonotype is one base distant, so this may be a read error. V gene TRBV20-1 combines with J gene TRBJ1-1; D not resolved. CDR1 and CDR2 from the germline V gene are DFQATT and SNEGSKA (reference sequence). This CDR3 is 11 amino acids long. With 5 bases removed from V and 7 bases from J, the gap between germline ends came to 11 bases. CDR3 DNA: TGCAGTGCTGAAGGAATGGATGAAGCTTTCTTT. Translated: CSAEGMDEAFF.

This clonotype showed up just once. This chain connects TRBV29-1 to TRBJ2-7, with D possibly TRBD1 on 6 matching bases. The ends were cut back, 4 bases at V and 0 bases at J, with 13 bases in the middle. This CDR3 spans 14 amino acids. Germline lookup yields CDR1 SQVTM and CDR2 ANQGSEA. The CDR3 protein is CSVAGIGGSYEQYF. DNA of the CDR3: TGCAGCGTTGCCGGGATAGGGGGCTCCTACGAGCAGTACTTC.

This chain connects TRBV29-1 to TRBJ2-5; maybe TRBD1 (5 bases). CDR1 and CDR2 (germline): SQVTM, ANQGSEA. The CDR3 has 13 residues. CDR3 sequence reads: CAVETGIQETQYF. The CDR3 DNA is TGCGCCGTTGAAACAGGTATACAAGAGACCCAGTACTTC.

This clonotype was observed a handful of times. V gene TRBV7-3 combines with J gene TRBJ1-2, with D unresolved. The CDR3 runs to 13 residues. V lost 4 bases and J 13 bases, leaving 19 bases between the germline ends. CDR1 and CDR2 from the germline V gene are SGHTA and FQGTGA. The CDR3 region has the DNA TGTGCCAGCAGCTCGGGTCTTCAGTCTCCCCCCACCTTC. This codes for CASSSGLQSPPTF.

As for this clonotype: At one boundary the junction diverges from the germline segment, which might be a read error. The chain couples TRBV12-3 or TRBV12-4 to TRBJ1-5; the match to TRBD1 covers 10 bases. The J call may not be correct, given that the DNA end is closer to TRBJ2-3. CDR3 length: 16 amino acids. CDR3 sequence: CAGSPGTGEGNQPQYF. CDR3 in DNA: TGTGCCGGCAGTCCCGGGACAGGGGAAGGCAATCAGCCCCAGTATTTT.

This clonotype came up a few times. A much larger clone differs by one base, so this may be a read error. This rearrangement joins TRBV5-1 to TRBJ2-7, with TRBD2 matching over 8 bases. The CDR3 length is 15 residues. Trimming removed 7 bases from V and 5 bases from J; junction bases left unmatched: 14. The germline gives CDR1 SGHRS, CDR2 YFSETQ. CDR3 DNA sequence: TGCGCCAGCCGTAGCGGGACTAACTCCGGGGACGAGCAGTACTTC. Translated: CASRSGTNSGDEQYF.

This clonotype came up many times. This chain uses TRBV28 with TRBJ1-4; no firm D call. CDR3 length equals 13 residues. CDR1 MDHEN and CDR2 SYDVKM come from the germline V gene. V lost 2 bases and J 5 bases, leaving 6 bases between the germline ends. For the CDR3, the DNA is TGTGCCAGCAGTTTAATGGGAAATGAAAAACTGTTTTTT. Its translation: CASSLMGNEKLFF.

Of note for this clonotype: One end of the junction fails to match germline, which may point to a read error. The chain is built from TRBV29-1 and TRBJ2-1, with 12 positions matching TRBD2. CDR1 is SQVTM, CDR2 ANQGSEA, per germline. The CDR3 runs to 15 residues. This CDR3 is CNVEGPSGRGGEQFF. CDR3 in DNA: TGCAACGTTGAAGGGCCTAGCGGGAGGGGAGGTGAACAGTTCTTC.

In this sample, this clonotype turned up many times. The chain employs TRBV6-1 and TRBJ2-1; no clear D gene. From germline, CDR1 is MNHNS and CDR2 SASEGT. V was clipped by 8 bases and J by 4 bases, with 15 bases between them. The CDR3 has 14 amino acids. The DNA for the CDR3 is TGTGCCAGCTTCCTTGAGGTTGCTTACAATGAGCAGTTCTTC. This encodes CASFLEVAYNEQFF.

A remark on this clonotype: One junction end does not reproduce the germline sequence, and a read error may be involved. The J gene is TRBJ2-3, the V gene TRBV24-1, with TRBD1 matching 7 bases. Germline V gene lookup returns CDR1 KGHDR and CDR2 SFDVKD. The CDR3 is made up of 16 amino acids. This chain's CDR3 is CTTSDFVRGSTDTQYF. The CDR3 bases are TGTACCACCAGTGACTTCGTCAGGGGGTCCACAGATACGCAGTATTTT.

As for this clonotype: Germline is not matched at one junction end, which may reflect a read error. CDR3 sequence reads: CASGSRTDASF. The CDR3, as DNA: TGTGCCAGTGGCTCCCGGACAGATGCTTCTTTT. The chain has TRBV6-2 or TRBV6-3 and TRBJ1-3, with D tentatively TRBD1 (6 bases). Germline values: CDR1 MNHEY, CDR2 SVGEGT. CDR3 length equals 11 residues.

Regarding this clonotype: Germline and junction disagree at one end, which may indicate a read error. CDR3 loop: CDSSVARSRETQNF. CDR3 nucleotides: TGTGACAGCAGTGTCGCTAGGAGCAGGGAGACCCAGAACTTC. The chain combines TRBV6-1 with TRBJ2-5; D is tentatively TRBD1 or TRBD2 (5 bases each). Germline assignment: CDR1 MNHNS and CDR2 SASEGT. This CDR3 is built from 14 residues.

This clonotype was recorded a few times. The chain uses TRBV19 and TRBJ2-2, with 11 bases lining up with TRBD2. CDR3 length: 15 residues. Unmatched junction bases numbered 7, after V lost 6 bases and J lost 7 bases. The germline CDR1 and CDR2 sequences are LNHDA and SQIVND (reference sequence). DNA of the CDR3: TGTGCCAGTAGGATACTAGCGGGAGCTTACGGGGAGCTGTTTTTT. Amino acids: CASRILAGAYGELFF.

About this clonotype itself: A junction end diverges from the germline sequence, so it may reflect a read error. The chain is built from TRBV6-1 and TRBJ2-2; TRBD2 matches at 10 bases. Germline V gives CDR1 MNHNS, CDR2 SASEGT. The CDR3 length is 17 residues. CDR3 DNA sequence: TGTGCCAGCCAGATGACAACTAGCGGGGCGAACATCGGGGAGCTGTTTTTT. As protein: CASQMTTSGANIGELFF.

Note on this clonotype: A read error may account for a junction end that differs from germline. The chain has TRBV5-4 and TRBJ2-7; D might be TRBD2 (6 bases). Per germline, CDR1 SGHNT and CDR2 YYREEE (reference sequence). The CDR3 has 16 residues. The CDR3 DNA follows: TGTACCAGTAGTCCAAGAGGAGGGAGAGCCTACTACGAGCAGTACTTC. It specifies CTSSPRGGRAYYEQYF.

A note on this clonotype: A read error may produce the germline difference seen at one junction end. The chain employs TRBV29-1 and TRBJ2-6; D may match TRBD1 or TRBD2 (7 bases each). CDR1 is SQVTM and CDR2 is ANQGSEA in the germline V gene. The CDR3 extends over 16 amino acids. Here the CDR3 reads CSAAGQWCSGANVLTF. In DNA, the CDR3 is TGCAGCGCAGCGGGACAGTGGTGCTCTGGGGCCAATGTCCTGACTTTC.

On this clonotype: The junction and the germline gene differ at one end; a read error may be behind it. The chain uses TRBV7-9 and TRBJ2-3; the D gene is possibly TRBD1 (6 bases). CDR1 is SEHNR, CDR2 FQNEAQ, per germline (reference sequence). The CDR3 loop spans 15 amino acids. Here the CDR3 DNA reads TGTGCCAACAGTCCAACCTCACAGAGGACAGATACGCAGTGTTTT. Translated, it gives CANSPTSQRTDTQCF.

As to this clonotype: A much larger clone is a single base away; this may be a read error. The chain carries TRBV20-1 and TRBJ2-2; unclear D gene. The CDR3 is made up of 12 amino acids. V was pared by 3 bases and J by 5 bases, with 7 bases between. CDR1 and CDR2 from the germline V gene are DFQATT and SNEGSKA (reference sequence). The CDR3 protein is CSASRQTGELFF. The DNA for the CDR3 is TGCAGTGCTAGTCGTCAGACCGGGGAGCTGTTTTTT.

The chain has TRBV11-1 and TRBJ2-1; D may correspond to TRBD1 or TRBD2 (5 bases each). This CDR3 has 16 amino acids. Germline values: CDR1 SGHAT, CDR2 FQDESV (reference sequence). CDR3 residues: CGSSPGTRWGYNEQFF. Here the CDR3 DNA reads TGTGGTAGCAGTCCAGGGACGCGGTGGGGATACAATGAGCAGTTCTTC.

As for this clonotype: The missing conserved phenylalanine or tryptophan at the end of this CDR3 makes a read error likely. The chain combines TRBV12-3 or TRBV12-4 with TRBJ1-5, with D possibly being TRBD1 (5 bases). The CDR3 covers 16 residues. CDR3: CASSPPDKYSYQPQHL. CDR3 in DNA: TGTGCCAGTAGCCCGCCGGACAAATATAGCTATCAGCCCCAGCATCTT.

This chain uses TRBV6-6 with TRBJ2-2; TRBD2 matches 7 bases. The V gene's germline CDR1 is MNHNY and CDR2 SVGAGI (reference sequence). The CDR3 length is 16 residues. V lost 5 bases, J lost 4 bases, and 10 bases stayed unmatched. This CDR3 reads CASSERELASTGELFF. The CDR3 region has the DNA TGTGCCAGCAGTGAGCGAGAACTAGCGAGCACCGGGGAGCTGTTTTTT.

As concerns this clonotype: Germline and junction disagree at one end, which may indicate a read error. The chain combines TRBV11-3 with TRBJ2-7; D is possibly TRBD1 or TRBD2 (5 bases each). Germline lookup yields CDR1 SGHNT and CDR2 YENEEA. CDR3 length: 14 residues. CDR3 in DNA: TGTACCAGCGGCTTAGAGGCAGGGAACTACGAGCAGTACTTC. As protein: CTSGLEAGNYEQYF.

V usage is TRBV6-2 or TRBV6-3 and J usage is TRBJ2-7, with D perhaps TRBD2 (6 bases). CDR1 and CDR2 (germline): MNHEY, SVGEGT. Trimming took off 8 bases at V and 7 bases at J, with 15 bases between the two ends. The CDR3 is made up of 12 amino acids. The CDR3 nucleotides read TGTGCCAGCGGATTACAGGACTATGAGCAGTACTTC. Translating it yields CASGLQDYEQYF.